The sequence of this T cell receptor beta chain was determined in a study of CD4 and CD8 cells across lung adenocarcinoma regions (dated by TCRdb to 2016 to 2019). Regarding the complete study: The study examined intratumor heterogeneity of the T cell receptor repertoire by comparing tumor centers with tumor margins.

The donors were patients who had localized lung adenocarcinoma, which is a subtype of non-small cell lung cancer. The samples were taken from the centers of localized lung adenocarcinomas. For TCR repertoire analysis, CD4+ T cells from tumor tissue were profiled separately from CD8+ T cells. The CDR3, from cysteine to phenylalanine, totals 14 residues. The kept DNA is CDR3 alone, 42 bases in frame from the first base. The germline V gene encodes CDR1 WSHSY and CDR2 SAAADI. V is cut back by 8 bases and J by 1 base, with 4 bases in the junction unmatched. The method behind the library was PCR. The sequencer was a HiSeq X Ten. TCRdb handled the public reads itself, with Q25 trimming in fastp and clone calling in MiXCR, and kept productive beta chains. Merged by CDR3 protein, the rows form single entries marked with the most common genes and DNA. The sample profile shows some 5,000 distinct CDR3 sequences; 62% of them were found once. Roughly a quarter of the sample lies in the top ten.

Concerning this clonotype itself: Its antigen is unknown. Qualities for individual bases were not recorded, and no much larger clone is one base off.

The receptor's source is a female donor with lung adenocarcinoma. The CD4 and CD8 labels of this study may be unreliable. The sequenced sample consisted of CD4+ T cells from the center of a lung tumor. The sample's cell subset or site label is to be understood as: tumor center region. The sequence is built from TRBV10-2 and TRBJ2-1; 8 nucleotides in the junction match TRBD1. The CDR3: CASGQGRSYNEQFF. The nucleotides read TGCGCCAGCGGACAGGGTCGATCCTACAATGAGCAGTTCTTC.